Shown below are 17 T cell receptor beta chains from a single sample sequenced in a study of T cell clones after liver transplantation. Measured with immunoSEQ multiplex PCR; TCRdb has only the in-frame clones, and not every one. Seen here are tens of thousands of clones, roughly 80% observed once, and the top ten hold more than 0.45%. The input for sequencing was CD4+ T cells from blood, taken 45 to 46 months after liver transplant. The source is a human patient who received a liver transplant. Some of the T cells may derive from the graft donor.

The V call is TRBV7-2, the J call TRBJ2-7; D may be TRBD1 (6 bases). Looked up from germline, CDR1 is SGHTA and CDR2 is FQGNSA. Trimming took off 3 bases at V and 3 bases at J, with 12 bases between the two ends. The CDR3 is 14 residues long. CDR3: CASSFPGTLYEQYF. CDR3 in DNA: TGTGCCAGCAGCTTTCCCGGGACACTCTACGAGCAGTACTTC.

This chain joins TRBV7-9 and TRBJ2-1; D unresolved. This CDR3 has 12 amino acids. Trimming stripped 4 bases from V and 15 bases from J, with 16 bases between. Per the germline V gene, CDR1 is SEHNR and CDR2 is FQNEAQ (reference sequence). The CDR3 here is CASSSLLGRGFF. CDR3 coding DNA: TGTGCCAGCAGCTCCCTATTGGGCCGAGGGTTCTTC.

V and J are TRBV5-1 and TRBJ1-2; maybe TRBD1 (5 bases). This CDR3 is 13 amino acids long. Per germline, CDR1 SGHRS and CDR2 YFSETQ. Trimming took 3 bases from V and 0 from J, leaving 6 bases between them. The CDR3 coding sequence is TGCGCCAGCAGCTCACAGGCTAACTATGGCTACACCTTC. Residues: CASSSQANYGYTF.

The chain is built from TRBV9 and TRBJ1-5; no firm D call. Germline V gene sequence: CDR1 SGDLS, CDR2 YYNGEE. The CDR3 loop spans 16 amino acids. V shed 0 bases and J shed 4 bases, with 14 bases lying between them. The CDR3, as DNA: TGTGCCAGCAGCGTAGACGACGGGAGGAGAAATCAGCCCCAGCATTTT. Its protein is CASSVDDGRRNQPQHF.

There are a few counts of this clone. The V gene is TRBV30, the J gene TRBJ1-1, with D unresolved. The CDR3 covers 13 residues. V lost 3 bases to trimming and J lost 0 bases, with 8 bases between them. Germline V gene data show CDR1 as GTSNPN and CDR2 as SVGIG (reference sequence). The CDR3 region is CAWRILLNTEAFF. In nucleotides, the CDR3 is TGTGCCTGGAGGATCCTACTGAACACTGAAGCTTTCTTT.

Here the CDR3 reads CAISPGALPEAFF. As DNA, the CDR3 is TGTGCCATTTCCCCGGGGGCGTTGCCTGAAGCTTTCTTT. The rearrangement links TRBV10-3 to TRBJ1-1; perhaps TRBD1 as D (6 bases). From germline, CDR1 is ENHRY and CDR2 SYGVKD. This CDR3 has 13 amino acids. Trimming cost V 9 bases and J 6 bases, with 17 bases left between them.

The chain is built from TRBV6-5 and TRBJ1-5; D is possibly TRBD1 (6 bases). CDR1 and CDR2 (germline): MNHEY, SVGAGI. CDR3 length: 15 amino acids. Trimming stripped 2 bases from V and 4 bases from J, with 12 bases between. For the CDR3, the DNA is TGTGCCAGCAGTTACGGAGGGGGGGAGAATCAGCCCCAGCATTTT. Its protein product is CASSYGGGENQPQHF.

This chain uses TRBV30 with TRBJ1-2; 9 bases align to TRBD1. There are 19 residues in the CDR3. Germline-derived CDR1 and CDR2 are GTSNPN and SVGIG (reference sequence). Trimming removed 0 bases from V and 4 bases from J; junction bases left unmatched: 18. In nucleotides, the CDR3 is TGTGCCTGGAGTGTACATGGGTTGAGGACAGGGGATATTTTCTATGGCTACACCTTC. Amino acids: CAWSVHGLRTGDIFYGYTF.

This chain uses TRBV21-1 with TRBJ1-1. TRBV21-1 is tagged as a pseudogene. The CDR3 totals 16 residues. The CDR3 nucleotides read TGTGCCAGCAGCACCCACTTTACCGGGGTCGTCACTGAAGCTTTCTTT. As protein: CASSTHFTGVVTEAFF.

The rearrangement links TRBV19 to TRBJ2-7; D is uncertain. The CDR3 has 15 amino acids. CDR1 LNHDA and CDR2 SQIVND come from the germline V gene (reference sequence). V was cut by 1 base and J by 0 bases, with 10 bases left in between. This CDR3 is CASSIGAFSSYEQYF. The CDR3 DNA follows: TGTGCCAGTAGTATAGGGGCTTTCAGCTCCTACGAGCAGTACTTC.

Only one count was recorded for this clone. This chain links TRBV19 with TRBJ1-1; D is perhaps TRBD1 (6 bases). The CDR3 runs 14 residues. V gave up 4 bases and J gave up 6 bases, with 15 bases separating them. Germline V lookup: CDR1 LNHDA, CDR2 SQIVND (reference sequence). CDR3 DNA: TGTGCCAGTAGTACACAGGGCGAGGTAGCTGAAGCTTTCTTT. Residues: CASSTQGEVAEAFF. Supplemented by reference TRBV19 and TRBJ1-1, the full variable domain reads DGGITQSPKYLFRKEGQNVTLSCEQNLNHDAMYWYRQDPGQGLRLIYYSQIVNDFQKGDIAEGYSVSREKKESFPLTVTSAQKNPTAFYLCASSTQGEVAEAFFGQGTRLTVV.

In its sample, this clone was seen a few times. The chain has TRBV7-9 and TRBJ2-3; 7 bases are a match to TRBD2. The ends lost 5 bases at V and 6 bases at J; junction bases unmatched: 11. Looked up from germline, CDR1 is SEHNR and CDR2 is FQNEAQ (reference sequence). This CDR3 region has 15 residues. The CDR3 nucleotides are TGTGCCAGCAGCCCTCGGGACTACCGGGGTGATACGCAGTATTTT. Amino acid sequence: CASSPRDYRGDTQYF.

The genes are TRBV27 and TRBJ2-4; D not resolved. The V gene's germline CDR1 is MNHEY and CDR2 SMNVEV (reference sequence). Trimming took off 0 bases at V and 1 base at J, with 10 bases between the two ends. The CDR3 is 16 amino acids. In DNA form, the CDR3 reads TGTGCCAGCAGTTTATCGGCTACGTGGGCCAAAAACATTCAGTACTTC. It is translated as CASSLSATWAKNIQYF.

The chain is built from TRBV27 and TRBJ1-2; D gene uncertain. Germline loops: CDR1 MNHEY, CDR2 SMNVEV (reference sequence). CDR3 length equals 17 residues. V dropped 3 bases and J dropped 3 bases, with 20 bases sitting between them. This CDR3 is CASSLTPGPYSHYGYTF. Here the CDR3 DNA reads TGTGCCAGCAGTTTGACCCCGGGCCCCTATTCACACTATGGCTACACCTTC.

This chain links TRBV29-1 with TRBJ2-1; D possibly corresponds to TRBD2 (7 bases). V dropped 7 bases and J dropped 3 bases, with 19 bases sitting between them. The germline V gene encodes CDR1 SQVTM and CDR2 ANQGSEA. CDR3 length: 15 residues. DNA for the CDR3: TGCAGCGCCGGGGGCGGGACGGGAGGCTACAATGAGCAGTTCTTC. Its translation: CSAGGGTGGYNEQFF.

V usage is TRBV19 and J usage is TRBJ2-3; D is perhaps TRBD1 (5 bases). Germline V gives CDR1 LNHDA, CDR2 SQIVND (reference sequence). The CDR3 totals 16 residues. Trimming removed 5 bases at V and 1 base at J, with 16 bases between. The CDR3 DNA follows: TGTGCCAGTAGTCCCAACCGCTGGGGCGGCACAGATACGCAGTATTTT. It yields the protein CASSPNRWGGTDTQYF.

The genes are TRBV19 and TRBJ1-1, with TRBD1 as a possible D gene (6 bases). Deletions cut 7 bases from V and 0 bases from J, with 21 bases between. This CDR3 comprises 17 residues. Germline CDR1 and CDR2: LNHDA and SQIVND (reference sequence). The CDR3 region has the DNA TGTGCCAGTATCCCCAGGGGAGGGCGCGGGATGAACACTGAAGCTTTCTTT. This gives the protein CASIPRGGRGMNTEAFF. The whole variable domain, remainder taken from reference TRBV19 and TRBJ1-1, is DGGITQSPKYLFRKEGQNVTLSCEQNLNHDAMYWYRQDPGQGLRLIYYSQIVNDFQKGDIAEGYSVSREKKESFPLTVTSAQKNPTAFYLCASIPRGGRGMNTEAFFGQGTRLTVV.